The clone carrying this TCR beta chain occurred once. Trimming cost V 4 bases and J 7 bases; bases outside gene matches: 17. From germline, CDR1 is SGHRS and CDR2 YFSETQ. The CDR3 is 18 residues long. RNA transcripts provided the source from which TCR beta CDR3 regions were amplified. HTBI primers were used for first-round RT-PCR of the TCR CDR3. TCRdb reanalysed the multiplex PCR reads using MiXCR and keeps one entry per CDR3 protein. This sample has a few hundred thousand distinct CDR3 sequences, with more than 14% found just once. These data belong to a study of T cells in Graves' hyperthyroidism and ophthalmopathy. Study summary: At the time of initial diagnosis and before any treatment, peripheral blood was collected.

The sequence was obtained from a woman aged 30 to 39 with Graves' ophthalmopathy. The material sequenced was blood. This rearrangement joins TRBV5-1 to TRBJ2-2; 9 nucleotides line up with TRBD2. The CDR3 spells CASSLWSLGGGAGGELFF. As DNA, the CDR3 is TGCGCCAGCAGCCTGTGGAGTCTCGGCGGGGGGGCCGGCGGGGAGCTGTTTTTT.